Below are 22 T cell receptor beta chains sequenced from a single sample in a study of blood T cell repertoires in COVID-19. Only in-frame clones appear in the TCRdb table, and some are missing; sequencing was by immunoSEQ multiplex PCR. Of some 110,000 clones in the sample, 86% were seen once. What was sequenced was peripheral blood. The receptors here all came from a man in his forties or fifties with acute or convalescent COVID-19.

This clone was detected only a few times. The chain links TRBV2 to TRBJ1-2; 10 nucleotides agree with TRBD1. This CDR3 region has 15 residues. Germline CDR1 reads SNHLY; CDR2 reads FYNNEI. Germline trimming cut 9 bases from V and 4 bases from J; bases unmatched to any gene: 11. The chain's CDR3 is CASPRGDRGPYGYTF. The CDR3 DNA follows: TGTGCCAGTCCCCGGGGGGACAGGGGACCCTATGGCTACACCTTC.

The gene calls are TRBV5-1 and TRBJ1-4; D call uncertain. CDR3 length: 15 residues. V was shortened by 0 bases and J by 0 bases, with 6 bases between the two germline ends. Germline V gene data show CDR1 as SGHRS and CDR2 as YFSETQ. The CDR3 loop reads CASSLGGTTNEKLFF. As DNA, the CDR3 is TGCGCCAGCAGCTTGGGAGGTACAACTAATGAAAAACTGTTTTTT.

The DNA for the CDR3 is TGTGCCAGCAGCGCGCGTCGGACAGCGGGGGGGCCGGGTAACATTCAGTACTTC. It yields the protein CASSARRTAGGPGNIQYF. The V and J genes are TRBV7-2 and TRBJ2-4; 10 bases align to TRBD2. The trim removed 5 bases at V and 7 bases at J, leaving 17 bases unmatched. The CDR3 contains 18 residues. Germline V gene lookup returns CDR1 SGHTA and CDR2 FQGNSA.

This clone was counted a few times. This chain connects TRBV13 to TRBJ1-6, with D possibly TRBD1 on 5 matching bases. V was trimmed by 0 bases and J by 6 bases, leaving 15 bases between them. The germline V gene encodes CDR1 PRHDT and CDR2 FYEKMQ (reference sequence). CDR3 length: 17 amino acids. The chain's CDR3 is CASSLGPGRRGNSPLHF. The CDR3 DNA sequence: TGTGCCAGCAGCTTAGGCCCGGGGCGGCGGGGTAATTCACCCCTCCACTTT.

This rearrangement joins TRBV27 to TRBJ2-4; 7 bases are a match to TRBD1. Germline CDR1 reads MNHEY; CDR2 reads SMNVEV (reference sequence). The V and J ends lost 5 bases and 6 bases, in that order; junction bases with no gene match: 10. There are 15 residues in the CDR3. The CDR3 region has the DNA TGTGCCAGCAGTGGCGACAGGGCTCGGGGAAACATTCAGTACTTC. Its translation is CASSGDRARGNIQYF.

The J gene is TRBJ1-2, the V gene TRBV5-1, with unresolved D. This CDR3 is 14 amino acids long. The germline V and J ends were trimmed by 0 bases and 0 bases, with 6 bases remaining between them. Germline CDR1 and CDR2: SGHRS and YFSETQ. The CDR3 region is CASSLAQTNYGYTF. CDR3 nucleotide sequence: TGCGCCAGCAGCTTGGCTCAGACTAACTATGGCTACACCTTC. Full variable domain (rest looked up from reference TRBV5-1 and TRBJ1-2): KAGVTQTPRYLIKTRGQQVTLSCSPISGHRSVSWYQQTPGQGLQFLFEYFSETQRNKGNFPGRFSGRQFSNSRSEMNVSTLELGDSALYLCASSLAQTNYGYTFGSGTRLTVV.

This clone was picked up one time. The rearrangement joins TRBV19 to TRBJ1-5, with 7 bases aligning to TRBD1. CDR1 LNHDA and CDR2 SQIVND come from the germline V gene (reference sequence). The CDR3 length is 15 residues. After removal of 7 bases from V and 0 bases from J, the junction contained 6 bases not matched to a gene. This chain's CDR3 is CASNPQGLSNQPQHF. Written as DNA, the CDR3 is TGTGCCAGTAACCCACAGGGGCTTAGCAATCAGCCCCAGCATTTT.

The chain uses TRBV19 and TRBJ2-2, with D perhaps TRBD1 (5 bases). The length of the CDR3 is 15 residues. V was trimmed by 4 bases and J by 0 bases, leaving 9 bases between them. The germline gives CDR1 LNHDA, CDR2 SQIVND (reference sequence). The CDR3 DNA reads TGTGCCAGTAGTACCCGACAGCCGAACACCGGGGAGCTGTTTTTT. Protein sequence: CASSTRQPNTGELFF.

The rearrangement uses TRBV5-1 and TRBJ1-4; 7 bases are a match to TRBD1. Germline CDR1 SGHRS, CDR2 YFSETQ. The CDR3 is 16 amino acids. The junction had 14 bases not matched to a gene; V was cut back by 5 bases and J by 7 bases. For the CDR3, the DNA is TGCGCCAGCAGTCCCCCTACAGGGGATTATGGTGAAAAACTGTTTTTT. This codes for CASSPPTGDYGEKLFF. Combining the CDR3 with reference TRBV5-1 and TRBJ1-4 gives the whole variable domain KAGVTQTPRYLIKTRGQQVTLSCSPISGHRSVSWYQQTPGQGLQFLFEYFSETQRNKGNFPGRFSGRQFSNSRSEMNVSTLELGDSALYLCASSPPTGDYGEKLFFGSGTQLSVL.

This chain uses TRBV13 with TRBJ2-7; TRBD2 is a possible D gene (6 bases). CDR1 and CDR2 (germline): PRHDT, FYEKMQ (reference sequence). The germline V and J ends were trimmed by 0 bases and 5 bases, with 8 bases remaining between them. The CDR3 is 13 amino acids. This chain's CDR3 is CASSLGGSNEQYF. Here the CDR3 DNA reads TGTGCCAGCAGCTTAGGCGGGAGTAACGAGCAGTACTTC.

The chain combines TRBV7-9 with TRBJ2-2; the match to TRBD2 covers 8 bases. The germline CDR1 and CDR2 sequences are SEHNR and FQNEAQ (reference sequence). The trim removed 10 bases at V and 0 bases at J, leaving 7 bases unmatched. This CDR3 is 15 amino acids long. This CDR3 reads CATQPGLANTGELFF. The CDR3 DNA is TGTGCCACCCAACCGGGACTAGCGAACACCGGGGAGCTGTTTTTT.

This clone has more than one count but fewer than ten. The chain is built from TRBV7-8 and TRBJ2-1, with 16 bases identical to TRBD2. Unmatched junction bases numbered 2, after V lost 5 bases and J lost 7 bases. Germline CDR1 and CDR2: SGHVS and FQNEAQ. CDR3 length: 15 amino acids. The CDR3 DNA sequence: TGTGCCAGCAGCCAGGGACTAGCGGGAGGGAATGAGCAGTTCTTC. It encodes CASSQGLAGGNEQFF.

This clone appeared once. CDR3 coding DNA: TGTGCCAGCAGTTCCTCTAGCGGGAGGGCATCTGGTGAGCAGTTCTTC. This sequence encodes CASSSSSGRASGEQFF. J is TRBJ2-1 and V is TRBV2, with 12 positions matching TRBD2. CDR1 SNHLY and CDR2 FYNNEI come from the germline V gene. After removal of 5 bases from V and 9 bases from J, the junction contained 11 bases not matched to a gene. This CDR3 has 16 residues.

The chain couples TRBV19 to TRBJ2-3, with 8 bases that match TRBD2. The germline V gene has CDR1 LNHDA and CDR2 SQIVND (reference sequence). The CDR3 extends over 14 amino acids. The V and J ends lost 7 bases and 2 bases, in that order; junction bases with no gene match: 5. CDR3: CASTETSATDTQYF. In DNA, the CDR3 is TGTGCCAGTACCGAGACTAGCGCCACAGATACGCAGTATTTT.

This clone was picked up a small number of times. The rearrangement uses TRBV2 and TRBJ2-7, with 9 bases identical to TRBD1. The germline V gene encodes CDR1 SNHLY and CDR2 FYNNEI. V lost 6 bases and J lost 5; bases outside the gene matches: 8. The CDR3 sequence is 14 residues long. The CDR3 nucleotides are TGTGCCAGCAGGCGGACAGGGGTGAAGGACGAGCAGTACTTC. Translated: CASRRTGVKDEQYF.

V and J are TRBV5-8 and TRBJ1-4; D ambiguous. The CDR3 runs 16 residues. The germline V gene has CDR1 SGHTS and CDR2 YDEGEE. The germline V and J ends were trimmed by 0 bases and 5 bases, with 14 bases remaining between them. The CDR3 DNA follows: TGTGCCAGCAGCTTGGCCGGGCGGGGTTCAAATGAAAAACTGTTTTTT. Translating it yields CASSLAGRGSNEKLFF.

The V gene is TRBV5-1, the J gene TRBJ1-3, with a possible D match to TRBD1 (5 bases). The CDR3 extends over 16 amino acids. V gave up 3 bases and J gave up 3 bases, with 16 bases separating them. The germline CDR1 and CDR2 sequences are SGHRS and YFSETQ. The DNA for the CDR3 is TGCGCCAGCAGCTCCGGGGGGACCTCGGGTGGAAACACCATATATTTT. This gives the protein CASSSGGTSGGNTIYF.

The V and J genes are TRBV11-2 and TRBJ2-5, with 11 positions matching TRBD2. The CDR3 extends over 17 amino acids. With V trimmed by 6 bases and J by 0 bases, 9 bases remained unmatched. Germline values: CDR1 SGHAT, CDR2 FQNNGV. This chain's CDR3 is CASSSGLAGPYQETQYF. The CDR3 DNA sequence: TGTGCCAGCAGTTCTGGACTAGCGGGTCCGTACCAAGAGACCCAGTACTTC.

The chain employs TRBV5-6 and TRBJ2-2; TRBD1 is a possible D gene (5 bases). The CDR3 extends over 16 amino acids. Trimming removed 0 bases from V and 0 bases from J, with 9 bases in between. Germline lookup yields CDR1 SGHDT and CDR2 YYEEEE. The CDR3 region has the DNA TGTGCCAGCAGCTTGGATGTAGGGGCGAACACCGGGGAGCTGTTTTTT. This sequence encodes CASSLDVGANTGELFF. Using reference TRBV5-6 and TRBJ2-2 for the parts outside the CDR3, the full variable domain is DAGVTQSPTHLIKTRGQQVTLRCSPKSGHDTVSWYQQALGQGPQFIFQYYEEEERQRGNFPDRFSGHQFPNYSSELNVNALLLGDSALYLCASSLDVGANTGELFFGEGSRLTVL.

The V gene is TRBV3-1 (or the pseudogene TRBV3-2), the J gene TRBJ2-5, with D maybe TRBD1 (6 bases). The germline CDR1 and CDR2 sequences are LGHDT and YNNKEL (reference sequence). CDR3 length equals 15 residues. Trimming took off 0 bases at V and 7 bases at J, with 15 bases between the two ends. CDR3 sequence (DNA): TGTGCCAGCAGCCAAGATCTGGGGACACCCTCGACCCAGTACTTC. It translates to CASSQDLGTPSTQYF.

The chain joins TRBV6-5 to TRBJ1-3, with 9 bases aligning to TRBD1. CDR3 length equals 15 residues. V lost 7 bases to trimming and J lost 1 base; unmatched junction nucleotides: 5. CDR1 MNHEY and CDR2 SVGAGI come from the germline V gene. This CDR3 is CASKQGAFSGNTIYF. The CDR3 region has the DNA TGTGCCAGCAAACAGGGGGCTTTTTCTGGAAACACCATATATTTT.

The chain couples TRBV4-2 to TRBJ1-1; D is unresolved. The CDR3 covers 13 residues. V lost 2 bases to trimming and J lost 1 base, with 5 bases between them. In germline, CDR1 is LGHNA, CDR2 YNFKEQ. In nucleotides, the CDR3 is TGTGCCAGCAGCCAATTCAGGAACACTGAAGCTTTCTTT. Protein product: CASSQFRNTEAFF.